In this sample, the clone carrying this TCR beta chain turned up many times. Its antigen is not known. Trimming removed 2 bases at V and 1 base at J, with 18 bases between. Germline CDR1 reads SGHRS; CDR2 reads YFSETQ. The CDR3 is 17 amino acids. The sample belongs to a study of T cells after yellow fever vaccination. The 5'RACE template-switching step produced TCR cDNA and added a universal primer site and UMIs. Each CDR3 protein gets one entry after TCRdb re-called the 5' RACE reads with MiXCR. The table includes about 320,000 distinct CDR3 sequences, about 6.6% detected once. Study-wide results and limits: In post-booster samples, most primary-vaccination clones reappeared (about 95% CD4, roughly 90% CD8).

Sample: PBMCs, taken roughly 47 days after the first yellow fever vaccination. This clonotype was sampled from a man aged 18 to 30 who received the YFV17D yellow fever vaccine. The V gene is TRBV5-1, the J gene TRBJ1-1; the D is unclear. Written as DNA, the CDR3 is TGCGCCAGCAGCTTCTCGGGTCCGGCCTTCGCGAACACTGAAGCTTTCTTT. Translating it yields CASSFSGPAFANTEAFF. The full variable domain, with the rest looked up from reference TRBV5-1 and TRBJ1-1, is KAGVTQTPRYLIKTRGQQVTLSCSPISGHRSVSWYQQTPGQGLQFLFEYFSETQRNKGNFPGRFSGRQFSNSRSEMNVSTLELGDSALYLCASSFSGPAFANTEAFFGQGTRLTVV.